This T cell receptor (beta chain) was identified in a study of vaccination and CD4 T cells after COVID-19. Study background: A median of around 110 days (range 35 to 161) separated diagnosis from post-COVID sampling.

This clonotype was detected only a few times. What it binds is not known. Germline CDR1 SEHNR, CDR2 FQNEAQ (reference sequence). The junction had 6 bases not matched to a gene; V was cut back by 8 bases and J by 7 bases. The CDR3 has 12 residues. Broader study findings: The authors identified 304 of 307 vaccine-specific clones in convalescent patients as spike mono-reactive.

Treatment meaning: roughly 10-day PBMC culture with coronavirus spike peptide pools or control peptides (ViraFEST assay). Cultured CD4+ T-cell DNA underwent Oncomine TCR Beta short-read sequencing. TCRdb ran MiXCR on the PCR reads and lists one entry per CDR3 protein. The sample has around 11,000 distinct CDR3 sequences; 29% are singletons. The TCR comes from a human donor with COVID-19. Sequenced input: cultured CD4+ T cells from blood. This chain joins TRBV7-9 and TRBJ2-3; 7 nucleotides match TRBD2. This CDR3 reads CASGGRANTQYF. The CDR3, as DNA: TGTGCCAGCGGAGGGAGGGCAAATACGCAGTATTTT. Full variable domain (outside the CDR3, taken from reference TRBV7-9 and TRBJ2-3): DTGVSQNPRHKITKRGQNVTFRCDPISEHNRLYWYRQTLGQGPEFLTYFQNEAQLEKSRLLSDRFSAERPKGSFSTLEIQRTEQGDSAMYLCASGGRANTQYFGPGTRLTVL.